A single sample is the source of the 15 T cell receptor beta chains below, sequenced in a study of early stage breast cancer tumors. TCRdb keeps only in-frame clones here, not all; method: immunoSEQ multiplex PCR. The data show about 5,000 clones, with 64% seen just once and under 30% held by the top ten. The sample comprised breast tumor tissue. The receptor set was obtained from a person aged 50-59 years with breast cancer.

This clone came up once. The chain uses TRBV18 and TRBJ2-2; TRBD2 agrees at 11 bases. This CDR3 is 17 amino acids long. Germline CDR1 and CDR2: KGHSH and LQKENI. V shed 6 bases and J 0 bases; nucleotides not matched to a gene: 6. CDR3: CASSSSGGKSNTGELFF. As DNA, the CDR3 is TGTGCCAGCTCGTCTAGCGGGGGGAAGTCGAACACCGGGGAGCTGTTTTTT.

This clone has a handful of counts. The chain combines TRBV30 with TRBJ2-1, with D perhaps being TRBD1 or TRBD2 (5 bases each). Germline V gene data show CDR1 as GTSNPN and CDR2 as SVGIG (reference sequence). Trimming took off 2 bases at V and 6 bases at J, with 23 bases between the two ends. This CDR3 region has 17 residues. The CDR3, as DNA: TGTGCCTGGAGTCCTCTTGGGGCCTACAACGGGGTCAATGAGCAGTTCTTC. Translation gives CAWSPLGAYNGVNEQFF.

The rearrangement uses TRBV28 and TRBJ1-2; D is uncertain. Trimming shortened V by 7 bases and J by 4 bases, and 16 bases separated the two germline ends. This CDR3 comprises 14 residues. In germline, CDR1 is MDHEN, CDR2 SYDVKM. The CDR3 DNA sequence: TGTGCCAGCATGCCTTCCCGAACAGTCTATGGCTACACCTTC. Translating it yields CASMPSRTVYGYTF.

A note on this clone: The junction departs from germline at one end; a sequencing error may be responsible. The chain uses TRBV16 and TRBJ2-2, with D uncertain. This CDR3 has 16 amino acids. Germline V gene lookup returns CDR1 KGHSY and CDR2 FQNENV. CDR3 protein: CASSPYRYQNAGELFF. The DNA of the CDR3 is TGTGCCAGCAGCCCCTACCGGTACCAGAACGCCGGGGAGCTGTTTTTT.

The V call is TRBV27, the J call TRBJ2-1, with TRBD2 identical over 8 bases. V shed 5 bases, J shed 10 bases, and the junction held 7 bases outside the gene matches. The CDR3 runs 13 residues. From germline, CDR1 is MNHEY and CDR2 SMNVEV (reference sequence). This CDR3 reads CASSPAGGVEQFF. The CDR3 nucleotides read TGTGCCAGCAGTCCGGCGGGGGGTGTCGAGCAGTTCTTC.

The chain couples TRBV5-5 to TRBJ1-5; TRBD1 is a possible D gene (6 bases). Germline assignment: CDR1 SGHKS and CDR2 YYEKEE (reference sequence). CDR3 size: 16 residues. The V gene lost 3 bases and the J gene lost 4 bases, with 17 bases spanning the gap. CDR3 sequence (DNA): TGTGCCAGCAGCTCCGAGGAGTGGAGGGGGAATCAGCCCCAGCATTTT. It yields the protein CASSSEEWRGNQPQHF.

The V call is TRBV29-1, the J call TRBJ2-1, with 10 nucleotides matching TRBD2. V shed 5 bases and J 8 bases; nucleotides not matched to a gene: 3. The CDR3 consists of 12 residues. Germline V gene lookup returns CDR1 SQVTM and CDR2 ANQGSEA. CDR3 residues: CSVSSGSHEQFF. The CDR3 region has the DNA TGCAGCGTTTCTAGCGGGAGTCATGAGCAGTTCTTC.

The rearrangement uses TRBV11-2 and TRBJ1-1, with 7 bases that match TRBD1. The CDR3 contains 15 residues. Germline-derived CDR1 and CDR2 are SGHAT and FQNNGV. Trimming removed 5 bases from V and 0 bases from J; junction bases left unmatched: 6. For the CDR3, the DNA is TGTGCCAGCAGCCGAGTGGACAGGTTGAACACTGAAGCTTTCTTT. This encodes CASSRVDRLNTEAFF.

The V call is TRBV13, the J call TRBJ2-2; 7 bases map to TRBD2. V lost 10 bases and J lost 0; bases outside the gene matches: 8. The CDR3 contains 15 residues. CDR1 is PRHDT and CDR2 is FYEKMQ in the germline V gene (reference sequence). Here the CDR3 reads CATSRDYTNTGELFF. In DNA, the CDR3 is TGTGCCACCAGTCGGGACTATACGAACACCGGGGAGCTGTTTTTT. The whole variable domain, remainder taken from reference TRBV13 and TRBJ2-2, is AAGVIQSPRHLIKEKRETATLKCYPIPRHDTVYWYQQGPGQDPQFLISFYEKMQSDKGSIPDRFSAQQFSDYHSELNMSSLELGDSALYFCATSRDYTNTGELFFGEGSRLTVL.

The V call is TRBV28, the J call TRBJ2-5; possible D gene TRBD2, 5 bases. The CDR3 has 15 residues. The V end lost 6 bases, the J end lost 12 bases, and 26 bases lay between the germline ends. The germline V gene has CDR1 MDHEN and CDR2 SYDVKM. As DNA, the CDR3 is TGTGCCAGCAGGGGCCCTAGCTCATCGCTCGAAAAGGAGTACTTC. Translating gives CASRGPSSSLEKEYF. The complete variable domain, with remaining parts taken from reference TRBV28 and TRBJ2-5, reads DVKVTQSSRYLVKRTGEKVFLECVQDMDHENMFWYRQDPGLGLRLIYFSYDVKMKEKGDIPEGYSVSREKKERFSLILESASTNQTSMYLCASRGPSSSLEKEYFGPGTRLLVL.

This chain connects TRBV5-6 to TRBJ2-1, with D unresolved. The CDR3 contains 12 residues. V was shortened by 0 bases and J by 12 bases, with 10 bases between the two germline ends. Germline V gives CDR1 SGHDT, CDR2 YYEEEE. The CDR3 region is CASSLGGGRQFF. The CDR3 DNA reads as TGTGCCAGCAGCTTGGGGGGTGGACGGCAGTTCTTC.

The chain couples TRBV6-5 to TRBJ1-1; 7 bases fit TRBD1. The CDR3 covers 16 residues. The trim removed 1 base at V and 3 bases at J, leaving 8 bases unmatched. Germline CDR1 is MNHEY and CDR2 is SVGAGI. This chain's CDR3 is CASSYFPTGSDTEAFF. The CDR3 DNA is TGTGCCAGCAGTTACTTCCCGACAGGGTCGGACACTGAAGCTTTCTTT.

This clone has more than one count but fewer than ten. The chain combines TRBV11-3 with TRBJ2-7; 11 bases fit TRBD2. V shed 5 bases, J shed 3 bases, and the junction held 6 bases outside the gene matches. CDR1 and CDR2 from the germline V gene are SGHNT and YENEEA. There are 15 residues in the CDR3. CDR3 bases: TGTGCCAGCAGCCCTACAGGGACTAGCGGCTACGAGCAGTACTTC. Translating gives CASSPTGTSGYEQYF. The full variable domain, with the rest looked up from reference TRBV11-3 and TRBJ2-7, is EAGVVQSPRYKIIEKKQPVAFWCNPISGHNTLYWYLQNLGQGPELLIRYENEEAVDDSQLPKDRFSAERLKGVDSTLKIQPAELGDSAVYLCASSPTGTSGYEQYFGPGTRLTVT.

This clone was seen only a few times. V gene TRBV7-3 combines with J gene TRBJ2-1; unclear D gene. Trimming left V 1 base short and J 5 bases short, with 6 bases between. This CDR3 has 13 residues. Germline V gene data show CDR1 as SGHTA and CDR2 as FQGTGA. The CDR3, as DNA: TGTGCCAGCAGCTTAAACAGCGACAATGAGCAGTTCTTC. It is translated as CASSLNSDNEQFF.

The genes are TRBV7-2 and TRBJ2-7, with D possibly matching TRBD1 (6 bases). Trimming stripped 1 base from V and 5 bases from J, with 12 bases between. CDR1 and CDR2 (germline): SGHTA, FQGNSA. The CDR3 covers 14 residues. The DNA of the CDR3 is TGTGCCAGCAGCTTAGAACAGGGTACCCACGAGCAGTACTTC. This codes for CASSLEQGTHEQYF.